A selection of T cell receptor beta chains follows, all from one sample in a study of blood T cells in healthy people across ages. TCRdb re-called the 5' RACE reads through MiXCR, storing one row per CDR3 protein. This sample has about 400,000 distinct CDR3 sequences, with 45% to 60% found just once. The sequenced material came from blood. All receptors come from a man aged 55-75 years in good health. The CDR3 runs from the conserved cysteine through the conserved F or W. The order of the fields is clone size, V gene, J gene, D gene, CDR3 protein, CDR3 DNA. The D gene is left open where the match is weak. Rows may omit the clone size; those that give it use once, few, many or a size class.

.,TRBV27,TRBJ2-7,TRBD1,CASSLRDRGPYEQYF,TGTGCCAGCAGCCTCCGGGACAGGGGGCCTTACGAGCAGTACTTC
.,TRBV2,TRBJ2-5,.,CASSMGAETQYF,TGTGCCAGCAGTATGGGAGCAGAGACCCAGTACTTC
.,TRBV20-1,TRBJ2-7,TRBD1,CSASDPGQGYEQYF,TGCAGTGCTAGTGATCCGGGACAGGGTTACGAGCAGTACTTC
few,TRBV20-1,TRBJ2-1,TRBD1,CSARPTGGGYNEQFF,TGCAGTGCTAGACCGACAGGGGGTGGGTACAATGAGCAGTTCTTC
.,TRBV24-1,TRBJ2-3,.,CATSVGAGDSDTQYF,TGTGCCACGAGTGTCGGTGCAGGGGACTCAGATACGCAGTATTTT
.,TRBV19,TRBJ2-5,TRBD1,CASTNTGDQETQYF,TGTGCCAGTACCAACACAGGGGACCAAGAGACCCAGTACTTC
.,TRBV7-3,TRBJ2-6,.,CASSYSGRSGANVLTF,TGTGCCAGCAGCTACTCGGGGCGCTCTGGGGCCAACGTCCTGACTTTC
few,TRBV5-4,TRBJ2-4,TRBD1,CASSSTGTQNIQYF,TGTGCCAGCAGCTCGACAGGGACCCAAAACATTCAGTACTTC
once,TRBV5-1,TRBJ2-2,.,CASSPGTPTGEPFF,TGCGCCAGCAGCCCCGGGACACCCACCGGGGAGCCGTTTTTT
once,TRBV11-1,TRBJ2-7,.,CASTPEREKKDEQYF,TGTGCCAGCACCCCGGAGAGGGAGAAGAAGGATGAGCAGTACTTC
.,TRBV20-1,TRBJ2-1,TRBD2,CSARSLAGGYEQFF,TGCAGTGCTAGATCATTAGCGGGAGGGTACGAGCAGTTCTTC
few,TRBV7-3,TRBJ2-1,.,CASSSSGLDHNEQFF,TGTGCCAGCAGCTCCTCAGGACTTGATCACAATGAGCAGTTCTTC
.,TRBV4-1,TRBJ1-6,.,CASSQGWGAGSNSPLHF,TGCGCCAGCAGCCAAGGGTGGGGGGCAGGATCTAATTCACCCCTCCACTTT
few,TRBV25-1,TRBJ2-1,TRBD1,CASRPGQGRDEQFF,TGTGCCAGCAGACCCGGACAGGGGAGGGATGAGCAGTTCTTC
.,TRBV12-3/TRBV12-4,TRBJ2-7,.,CAGSPMGQGWSYEQYF,TGTGCCGGCAGCCCCATGGGCCAGGGGTGGTCCTACGAGCAGTACTTC
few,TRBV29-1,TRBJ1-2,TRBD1,CSARTGALGGYTF,TGCAGCGCCCGGACAGGGGCATTAGGTGGCTACACCTTC
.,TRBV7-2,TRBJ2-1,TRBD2,CASSSALAGIYWGNEQFF,TGTGCCAGCAGCTCCGCCCTAGCGGGAATTTACTGGGGCAATGAGCAGTTCTTC
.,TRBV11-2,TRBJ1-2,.,CASSSTSNYGYTF,TGTGCCAGCAGCTCAACCTCTAACTATGGCTACACCTTC
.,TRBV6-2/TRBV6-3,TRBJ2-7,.,CASSYRLDSYRAYEQYF,TGTGCCAGCAGTTACCGGCTGGACTCATATCGCGCCTACGAGCAGTACTTC
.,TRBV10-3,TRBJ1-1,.,CAISERESEAFF,TGTGCCATCAGTGAGCGGGAATCTGAAGCTTTCTTT
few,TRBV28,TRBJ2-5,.,CASSLDTAQETQYF,TGTGCCAGCAGTTTAGACACAGCCCAAGAGACCCAGTACTTC
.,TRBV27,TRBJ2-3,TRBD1,CASRQGAADTQYF,TGTGCCAGCAGGCAGGGGGCGGCAGATACGCAGTATTTT
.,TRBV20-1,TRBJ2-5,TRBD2,CSGLAGGETQYF,TGCAGTGGATTAGCGGGAGGGGAGACCCAGTACTTC
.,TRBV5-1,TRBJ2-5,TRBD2,CASSTKLAGQETQYF,TGCGCCAGCAGCACGAAACTAGCGGGGCAAGAGACCCAGTACTTC
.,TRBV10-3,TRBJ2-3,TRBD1,CAISDPRQGISTDTQYF,TGTGCCATCAGTGACCCGAGACAGGGTATATCGACAGATACGCAGTATTTT
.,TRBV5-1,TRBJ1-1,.,CASSAGGATLNTEAFF,TGCGCCAGCAGCGCTGGAGGGGCGACCTTGAACACTGAAGCTTTCTTT
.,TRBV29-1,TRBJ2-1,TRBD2,CSVRTSGDEQFF,TGCAGCGTTAGGACTAGCGGTGATGAGCAGTTCTTC
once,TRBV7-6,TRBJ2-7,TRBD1,CASSSGQGLYEQYF,TGTGCCAGCAGCTCCGGACAGGGTTTGTACGAGCAGTACTTC
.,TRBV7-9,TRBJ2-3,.,CASSLGASSQADTQYF,TGTGCCAGCAGCTTAGGAGCTAGCTCTCAGGCAGATACGCAGTATTTT
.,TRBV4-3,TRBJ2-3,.,CASSQDPQGGGSTDTQYF,TGCGCCAGCAGCCAAGACCCCCAAGGGGGAGGTAGCACAGATACGCAGTATTTT
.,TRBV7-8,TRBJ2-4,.,CASSPRVAKNIQYF,TGTGCCAGCAGCCCCAGAGTAGCCAAAAACATTCAGTACTTC
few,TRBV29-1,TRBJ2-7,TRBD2,CSAGRTSVPYEQYF,TGCAGCGCCGGCAGGACTAGCGTTCCCTACGAGCAGTACTTC
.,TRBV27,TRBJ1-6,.,CASSFRGSYNSPLHF,TGTGCCAGCAGTTTTAGGGGCTCCTATAATTCACCCCTCCACTTT
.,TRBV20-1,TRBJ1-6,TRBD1,CSAVGQGSSYNSPLHF,TGCAGTGCTGTTGGACAGGGTAGCTCCTATAATTCACCCCTCCACTTT
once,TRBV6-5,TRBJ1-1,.,CASSYGPGGKGTEAFF,TGTGCCAGCAGTTACGGCCCGGGAGGGAAGGGCACTGAAGCTTTCTTT
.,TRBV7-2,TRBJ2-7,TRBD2,CAGSGSGSSYEQYF,TGTGCCGGCAGCGGTAGCGGGAGCTCCTACGAGCAGTACTTC
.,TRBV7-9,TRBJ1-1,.,CASSATGMNAEAFF,TGTGCCAGCAGCGCAACAGGGATGAACGCTGAAGCTTTCTTT
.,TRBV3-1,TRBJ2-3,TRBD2,CASSLELAADTQYF,TGTGCCAGCAGCCTTGAACTAGCGGCAGATACGCAGTATTTT
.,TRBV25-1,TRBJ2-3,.,CATRQEVTDTQYF,TGTGCCACCAGACAGGAAGTCACAGATACGCAGTATTTT
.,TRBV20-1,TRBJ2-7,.,CSARGGGGDYEQYF,TGCAGTGCTAGGGGTGGAGGGGGTGATTACGAGCAGTACTTC
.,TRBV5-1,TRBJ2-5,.,CASSLGRAWQETQYF,TGCGCCAGCAGCTTGGGACGGGCCTGGCAAGAGACCCAGTACTTC
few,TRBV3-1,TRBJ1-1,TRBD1,CASSQARTGFTEAFF,TGTGCCAGCAGCCAAGCCCGGACAGGGTTCACTGAAGCTTTCTTT
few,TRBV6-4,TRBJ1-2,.,CASSGDWEGNGYTF,TGTGCCAGCAGTGGTGACTGGGAGGGGAATGGCTACACCTTC
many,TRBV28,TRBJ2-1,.,CASSLGAEILYNEQFF,TGTGCCAGCAGTTTAGGAGCGGAGATACTCTACAATGAGCAGTTCTTC
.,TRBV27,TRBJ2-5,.,CASSPSDRFETQYF,TGTGCCAGCAGTCCCTCTGACAGGTTTGAGACCCAGTACTTC
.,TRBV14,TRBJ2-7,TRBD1,CASSQDVGWARTGRWEQYF,TGTGCCAGCAGCCAAGATGTTGGCTGGGCCCGGACAGGGAGATGGGAGCAGTACTTC
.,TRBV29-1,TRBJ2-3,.,CSVASLDTQYF,TGCAGCGTTGCTAGCCTAGATACGCAGTATTTT
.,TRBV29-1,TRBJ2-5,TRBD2,CSVASGGAGETQYF,TGCAGCGTTGCTAGCGGGGGGGCCGGGGAGACCCAGTACTTC